This T cell receptor (beta chain) was profiled in a study of blood T cell repertoires in COVID-19 (dated by TCRdb to about 2020). Turning to the overall study: Collaborator samples came from the United States, Italy and Spain and covered acute and convalescent phases of COVID-19. Where HLA class I and class II types were available, the types were taken from metadata supplied by the sample provider, not from assay-based typing. The prospective study material was composed of cDNA or gDNA derived from T cells, B-cell-depleted T cells, or PBMCs. Samples came from the ongoing ImmuneRACE study (first 160 participants) plus 1,254 subjects from 6 global collaborators. The sample metadata nearly always contained a de-identified subject ID, COVID-19 status, age in years and sex. The repertoires were released in a freely available public database intended as a resource for research on the immune response to SARS-CoV-2. Subjects who had been exposed to COVID-19, were actively infected with it, or had recovered from it provided the deeply sampled blood TCRbeta repertoires that made up the dataset.

About this clone itself: Its antigen target is currently unknown. No clone much larger than this one lies a single base away; base qualities are absent.

Participants in the prospective study were aged about 18 to 95 years, lived in about two dozen United States geographic areas, and enrolled through a virtual design. Cohort assignment in the prospective study relied on participant-reported clinical history from a screening survey and a study questionnaire. Recovered participants in ImmuneRACE Cohort 3 were defined by two consecutive negative NP/OP PCR tests, clearance by a healthcare professional, or resolution of symptoms. In the prospective study, whole blood, serum and a nasopharyngeal or oropharyngeal swab were collected from each participant by mobile phlebotomists. Prospective study participants could optionally give additional blood draws and questionnaires over an approximately two-month period. Prospective study blood samples were shipped either frozen or at room temperature before DNA extraction. TCRbeta CDR3 regions were amplified from genomic DNA by means of the immunoSEQ Assay, a bias-controlled multiplex PCR. The study's own analysis went as follows. The number of nucleated cells in each sample was estimated from the amplification of reference gene primers within the assay. Sequence reads were collapsed and filtered to measure the absolute abundance of every unique TCRbeta CDR3 rearrangement. Productive Simpson clonality was computed per sample as the square root of Simpson's diversity index over productive rearrangements. TCRdb carries this immuneACCESS record with in-frame sequences only. Its versions omit some clonotypes, under half of them owing to an unresolved V gene in the studies checked, with the rest unexplained. The D gene and trimming were derived from the DNA, and the V and J assignments and clone size from that table. For this sample there are approximately 290,000 clones; 80% to 90% appear just once. The ten largest clones capture 4% to 4.5% of the sample.

V and J are truncated by 0 bases and 4 bases respectively, leaving an intervening sequence of 11 bases. The CDR3 starts with the cysteine, ends with the phenylalanine, and has 14 residues. Kept here is only the CDR3 DNA, which spans 42 bases and is read in frame from base 1. According to the germline V gene (reference sequence), CDR1 reads SGHNT and CDR2 reads YYREEE. Study-wide conclusions, independent of this receptor: How much clinical and demographic metadata was included differed by source and by participant, and the metadata was provided uncurated.

The TCR was taken from a woman in her thirties who had recovered from COVID-19. Sequencing was carried out using PBMCs or T cells enriched from blood (not recorded which). The chain is assembled from TRBV5-4 and TRBJ2-7; a weak D assignment points to TRBD2 (6 bases agree). The nucleotide sequence is TGTGCCAGCAGCTTGGGGAGGGACGTGTACGAGCAGTACTTC. The resulting protein is CASSLGRDVYEQYF.